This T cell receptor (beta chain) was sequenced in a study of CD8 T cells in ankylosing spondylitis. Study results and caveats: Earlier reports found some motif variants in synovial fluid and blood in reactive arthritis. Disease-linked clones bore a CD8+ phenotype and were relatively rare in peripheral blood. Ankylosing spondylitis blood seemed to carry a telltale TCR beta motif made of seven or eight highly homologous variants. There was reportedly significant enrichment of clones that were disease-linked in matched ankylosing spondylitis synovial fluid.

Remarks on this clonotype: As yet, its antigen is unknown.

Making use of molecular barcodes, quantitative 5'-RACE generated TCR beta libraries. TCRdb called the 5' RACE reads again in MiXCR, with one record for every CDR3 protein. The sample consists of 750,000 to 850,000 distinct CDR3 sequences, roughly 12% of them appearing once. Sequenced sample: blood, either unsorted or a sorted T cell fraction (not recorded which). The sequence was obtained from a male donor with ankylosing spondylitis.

CDR3 amino acids: CASSSVGRQGPNYGYTF. The CDR3 nucleotides are TGTGCCAGCAGTTCAGTAGGGAGACAGGGCCCTAACTATGGCTACACCTTC. This sequence joins TRBV28 and TRBJ1-2; 7 bases agree with TRBD1. This CDR3 has 17 residues. V dropped 4 bases and J dropped 0; count of bases not matched to a gene: 11. The germline V gene encodes CDR1 MDHEN and CDR2 SYDVKM.